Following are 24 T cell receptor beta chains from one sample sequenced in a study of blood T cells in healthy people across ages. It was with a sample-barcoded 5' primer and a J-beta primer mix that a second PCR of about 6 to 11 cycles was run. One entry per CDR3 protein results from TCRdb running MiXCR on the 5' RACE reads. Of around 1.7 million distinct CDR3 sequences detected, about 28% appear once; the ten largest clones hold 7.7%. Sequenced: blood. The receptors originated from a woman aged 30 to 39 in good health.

The CDR3 reads CASSRPDKTYEQYF. CDR3 DNA sequence: TGTGCCAGCAGCCGACCGGACAAGACCTACGAGCAGTACTTC. This sequence joins TRBV14 and TRBJ2-7; TRBD1 is a possible D gene (5 bases). The ends were cut back, 4 bases at V and 2 bases at J, with 12 bases in the middle. CDR1 SGHDN and CDR2 FVKESK come from the germline V gene. This CDR3 has 14 residues.

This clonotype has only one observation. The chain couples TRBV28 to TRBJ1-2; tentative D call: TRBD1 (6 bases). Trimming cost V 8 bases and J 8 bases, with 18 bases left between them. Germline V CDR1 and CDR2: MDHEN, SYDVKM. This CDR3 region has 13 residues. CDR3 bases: TGTGCCAGCTCCGTTGGGGGGCGTGAGGGCTACACCTTC. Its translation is CASSVGGREGYTF.

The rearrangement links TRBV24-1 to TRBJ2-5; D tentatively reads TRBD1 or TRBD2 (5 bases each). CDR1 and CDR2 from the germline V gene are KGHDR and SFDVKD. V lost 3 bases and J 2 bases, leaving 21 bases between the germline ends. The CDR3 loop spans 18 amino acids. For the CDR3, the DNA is TGTGCCACCAGTGATCCGGGATTCGTCCTGGGGGAACAAGAGACCCAGTACTTC. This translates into CATSDPGFVLGEQETQYF.

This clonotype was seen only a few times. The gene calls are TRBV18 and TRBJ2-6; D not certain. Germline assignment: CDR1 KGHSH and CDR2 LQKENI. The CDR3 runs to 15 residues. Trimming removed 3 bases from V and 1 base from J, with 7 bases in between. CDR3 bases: TGTGCCAGCTCACCTACACTTTCTGGGGCCAACGTCCTGACTTTC. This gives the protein CASSPTLSGANVLTF.

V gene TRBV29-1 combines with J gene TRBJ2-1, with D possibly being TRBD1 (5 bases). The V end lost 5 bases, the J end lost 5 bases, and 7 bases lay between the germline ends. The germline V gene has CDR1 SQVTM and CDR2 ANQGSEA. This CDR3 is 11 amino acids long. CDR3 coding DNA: TGCAGCGTTTCCAGGGACAATGAGCAGTTCTTC. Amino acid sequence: CSVSRDNEQFF.

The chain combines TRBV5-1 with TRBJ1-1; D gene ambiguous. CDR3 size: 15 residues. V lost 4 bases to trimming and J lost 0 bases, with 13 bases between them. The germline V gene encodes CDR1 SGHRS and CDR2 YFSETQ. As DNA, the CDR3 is TGCGCCAGCAGCACGGCCGGGCGGATGAACACTGAAGCTTTCTTT. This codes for CASSTAGRMNTEAFF.

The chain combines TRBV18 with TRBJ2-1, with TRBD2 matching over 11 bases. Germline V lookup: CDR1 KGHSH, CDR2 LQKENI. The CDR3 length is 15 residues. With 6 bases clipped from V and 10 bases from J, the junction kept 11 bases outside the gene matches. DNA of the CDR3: TGTGCCAGCTCCTCCGGGACTAGCGGACTCGCGGAGCAGTTCTTC. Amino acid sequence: CASSSGTSGLAEQFF.

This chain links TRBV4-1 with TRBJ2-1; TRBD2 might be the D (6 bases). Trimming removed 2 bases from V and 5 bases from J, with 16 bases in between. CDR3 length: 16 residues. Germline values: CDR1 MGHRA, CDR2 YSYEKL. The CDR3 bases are TGCGCCAGCAGCCAAATAGCGGAGACCTTAAACAATGAGCAGTTCTTC. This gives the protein CASSQIAETLNNEQFF.

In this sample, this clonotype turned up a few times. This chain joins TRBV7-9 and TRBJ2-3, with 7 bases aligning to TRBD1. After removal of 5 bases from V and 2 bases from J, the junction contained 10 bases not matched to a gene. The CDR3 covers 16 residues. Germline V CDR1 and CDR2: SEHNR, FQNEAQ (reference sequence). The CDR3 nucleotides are TGTGCCAGCAGCACCCGACAGGGTGGGGTCACAGATACGCAGTATTTT. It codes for CASSTRQGGVTDTQYF.

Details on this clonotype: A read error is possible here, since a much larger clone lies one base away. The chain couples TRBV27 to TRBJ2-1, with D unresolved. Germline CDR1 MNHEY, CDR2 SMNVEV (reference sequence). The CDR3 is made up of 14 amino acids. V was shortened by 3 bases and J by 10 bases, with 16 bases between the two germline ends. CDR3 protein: CASSLPRVNREQFF. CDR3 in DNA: TGTGCCAGCAGTTTGCCCCGGGTGAACCGGGAGCAGTTCTTC.

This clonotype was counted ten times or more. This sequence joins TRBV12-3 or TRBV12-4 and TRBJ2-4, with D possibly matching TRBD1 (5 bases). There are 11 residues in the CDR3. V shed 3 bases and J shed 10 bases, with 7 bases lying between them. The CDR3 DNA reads TGTGCCAGCAGTTTCAAGGGGATTCAGTACTTC. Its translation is CASSFKGIQYF.

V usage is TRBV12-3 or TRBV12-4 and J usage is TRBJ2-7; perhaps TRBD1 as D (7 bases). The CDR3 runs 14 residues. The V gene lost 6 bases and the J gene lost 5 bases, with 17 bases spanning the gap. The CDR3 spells CASRKGGQFNEQYF. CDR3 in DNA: TGTGCCAGCAGAAAGGGGGGACAGTTTAACGAGCAGTACTTC.

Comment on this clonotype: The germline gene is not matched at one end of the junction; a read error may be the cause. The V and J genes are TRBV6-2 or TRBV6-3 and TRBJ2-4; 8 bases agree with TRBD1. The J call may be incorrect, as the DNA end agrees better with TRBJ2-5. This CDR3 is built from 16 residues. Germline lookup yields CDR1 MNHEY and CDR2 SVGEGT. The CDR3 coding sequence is TGTGCCGGCAGTTACTCGGCGGACAGGGTCCGGGAGACCCAGTACTTC. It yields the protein CAGSYSADRVRETQYF.

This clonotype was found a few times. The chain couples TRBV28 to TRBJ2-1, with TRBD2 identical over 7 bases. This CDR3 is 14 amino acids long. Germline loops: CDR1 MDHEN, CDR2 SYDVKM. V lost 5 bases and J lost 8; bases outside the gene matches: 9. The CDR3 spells CASSTTSRVDEQFF. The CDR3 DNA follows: TGTGCCAGCAGTACGACTAGCCGCGTGGATGAGCAGTTCTTC.

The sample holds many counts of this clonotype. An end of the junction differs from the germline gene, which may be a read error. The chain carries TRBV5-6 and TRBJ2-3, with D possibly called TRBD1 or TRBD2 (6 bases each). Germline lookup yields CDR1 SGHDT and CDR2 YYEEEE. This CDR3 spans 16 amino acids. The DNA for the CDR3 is TGTGCCAGCACCTTGTTGAGGGGGGTTAGCACAGATACGCAGTATTTT. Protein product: CASTLLRGVSTDTQYF.

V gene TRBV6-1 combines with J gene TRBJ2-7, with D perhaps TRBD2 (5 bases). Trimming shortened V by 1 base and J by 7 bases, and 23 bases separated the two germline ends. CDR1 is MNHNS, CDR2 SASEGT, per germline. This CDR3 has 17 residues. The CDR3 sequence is CASSEGEGGPIRWEQYF. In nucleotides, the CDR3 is TGTGCCAGCAGTGAAGGTGAGGGCGGGCCGATCCGTTGGGAGCAGTACTTC.

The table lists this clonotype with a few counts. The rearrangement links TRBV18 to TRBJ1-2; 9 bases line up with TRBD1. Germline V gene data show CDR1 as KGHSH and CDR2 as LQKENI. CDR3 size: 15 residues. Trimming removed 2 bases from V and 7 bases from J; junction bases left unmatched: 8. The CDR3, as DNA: TGTGCCAGCTCACCAAAACAGGGGGCAGAGTTTGGCTACACCTTC. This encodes CASSPKQGAEFGYTF.

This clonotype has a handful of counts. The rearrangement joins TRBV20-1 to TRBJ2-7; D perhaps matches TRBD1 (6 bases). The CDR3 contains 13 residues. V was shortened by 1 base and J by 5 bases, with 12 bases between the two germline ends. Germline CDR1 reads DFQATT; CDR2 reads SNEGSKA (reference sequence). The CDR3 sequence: CSARGTPGDEQYF. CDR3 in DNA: TGCAGTGCTAGAGGAACTCCAGGGGACGAGCAGTACTTC.

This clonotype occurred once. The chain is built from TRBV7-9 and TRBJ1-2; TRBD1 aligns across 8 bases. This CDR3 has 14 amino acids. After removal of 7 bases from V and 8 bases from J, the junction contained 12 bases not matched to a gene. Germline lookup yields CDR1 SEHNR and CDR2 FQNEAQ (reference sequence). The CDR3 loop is CASTRQGRVGGYTF. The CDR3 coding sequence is TGTGCCAGCACTCGACAGGGGCGAGTGGGCGGCTACACCTTC. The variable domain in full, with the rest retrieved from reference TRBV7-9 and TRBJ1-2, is DTGVSQNPRHKITKRGQNVTFRCDPISEHNRLYWYRQTLGQGPEFLTYFQNEAQLEKSRLLSDRFSAERPKGSFSTLEIQRTEQGDSAMYLCASTRQGRVGGYTFGSGTRLTVV.

CDR3 DNA sequence: TGTGCCAGCACTCCTGGGACTAGCGGGACCTACGAGCAGTACTTC. Translation gives CASTPGTSGTYEQYF. The chain uses TRBV6-6 and TRBJ2-7; 13 positions match TRBD2. Trimming at V came to 7 bases and at J to 2 bases, leaving 5 bases not matched to a gene. This CDR3 region has 15 residues. Germline V gene sequence: CDR1 MNHNY, CDR2 SVGAGI (reference sequence).

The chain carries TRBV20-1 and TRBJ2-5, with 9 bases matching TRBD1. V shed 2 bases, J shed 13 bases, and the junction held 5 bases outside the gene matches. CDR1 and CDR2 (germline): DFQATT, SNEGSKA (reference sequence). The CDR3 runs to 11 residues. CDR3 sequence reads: CSARFQDRGYF. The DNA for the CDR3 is TGCAGTGCTAGATTCCAGGACAGGGGGTACTTC.

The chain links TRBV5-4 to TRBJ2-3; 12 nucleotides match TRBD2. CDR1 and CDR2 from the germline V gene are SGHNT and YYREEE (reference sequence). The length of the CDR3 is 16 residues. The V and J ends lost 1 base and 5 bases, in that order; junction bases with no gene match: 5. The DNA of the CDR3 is TGTGCCAGCAGCTTGACTAGCGGGAGGAGCGAAGATACGCAGTATTTT. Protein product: CASSLTSGRSEDTQYF.

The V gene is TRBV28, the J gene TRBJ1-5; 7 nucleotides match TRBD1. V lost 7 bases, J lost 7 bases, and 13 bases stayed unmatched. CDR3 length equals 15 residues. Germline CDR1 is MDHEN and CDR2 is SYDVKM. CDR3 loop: CASTTGEGVWQPQHF. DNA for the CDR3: TGTGCCAGCACCACAGGGGAAGGGGTATGGCAGCCCCAGCATTTT.

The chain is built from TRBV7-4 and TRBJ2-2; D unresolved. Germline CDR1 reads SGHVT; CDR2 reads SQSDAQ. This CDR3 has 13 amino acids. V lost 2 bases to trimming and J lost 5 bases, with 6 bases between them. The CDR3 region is CASSLQETGELFF. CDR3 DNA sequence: TGTGCCAGCAGCTTACAGGAGACCGGGGAGCTGTTTTTT.